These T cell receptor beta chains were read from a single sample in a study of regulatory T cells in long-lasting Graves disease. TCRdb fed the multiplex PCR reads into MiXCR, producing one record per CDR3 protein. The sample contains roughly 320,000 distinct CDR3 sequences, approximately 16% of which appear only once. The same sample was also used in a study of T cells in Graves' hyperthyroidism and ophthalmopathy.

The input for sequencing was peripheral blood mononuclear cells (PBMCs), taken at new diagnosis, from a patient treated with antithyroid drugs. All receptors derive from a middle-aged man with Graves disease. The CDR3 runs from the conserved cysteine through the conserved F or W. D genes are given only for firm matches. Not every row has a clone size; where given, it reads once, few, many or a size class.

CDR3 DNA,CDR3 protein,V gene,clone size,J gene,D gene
TGTGCCAGCAGTTTAGGAGGTCCTGAGGCCCAGCATTTT,CASSLGGPEAQHF,TRBV12-3/TRBV12-4,few,TRBJ1-5,-
TGCGCCAGCAGCCAAGTTGGGCTCGTATCTACAGGAGGCTACGAGCAGTACTTC,CASSQVGLVSTGGYEQYF,TRBV4-1,many,TRBJ2-7,-
TGTGCCAGCAACAAGGGGAACTATGGCTACACCTTC,CASNKGNYGYTF,TRBV28,-,TRBJ1-2,-
TGTGCCAGCAGTTTAAGTGCAGTCGTTAACAATGAGCAGTTCTTC,CASSLSAVVNNEQFF,TRBV27,many,TRBJ2-1,-
TGCAGTGCCTTCCCGTGGACAGCCCTTAACTATGGCTACACCTTC,CSAFPWTALNYGYTF,TRBV20-1,few,TRBJ1-2,-
TGTGCCAGCTCACTGAGCGGGGGGGCCGACGAGCAGTACTTC,CASSLSGGADEQYF,TRBV6-2/TRBV6-3,few,TRBJ2-7,TRBD2
TGTGCCAGCTCACCACGAGGCTCAGATACGCAGTATTTT,CASSPRGSDTQYF,TRBV18,many,TRBJ2-3,-
TGTGCCAGCTCTCAAATAAACTCCGGACAGGGAGGAATGATTCAGTACTTC,CASSQINSGQGGMIQYF,TRBV18,few,TRBJ2-4,TRBD1
TGCAGTGCTCTCTGGGGGGGCTACGGCACTGAAGCTTTCTTT,CSALWGGYGTEAFF,TRBV20-1,once,TRBJ1-1,-
TGTGCCAGCAGCTTGCCGGCTGGGGCGCCCGGGGAGCTGTTTTTT,CASSLPAGAPGELFF,TRBV5-8,-,TRBJ2-2,-
TGTGCCAGCAGTTCTAACAGGGGTCGACAGCCCCAGCATTTT,CASSSNRGRQPQHF,TRBV28,many,TRBJ1-5,TRBD1
TGTGCCAGCAGCCCCGGGATGGGTAGCGGGGCGGGGGGTACGCAGTATTTT,CASSPGMGSGAGGTQYF,TRBV7-2,many,TRBJ2-3,TRBD2
TGTGCCTGGAGTGAGGAGGGTGAAGAGACCCAGTACTTC,CAWSEEGEETQYF,TRBV30,many,TRBJ2-5,-
TGTGCCATCAGTCCCCAGGAAGAAGAGACCCAGTACTTC,CAISPQEEETQYF,TRBV10-3,many,TRBJ2-5,-
TGCAGTGCTAGATGGGCTAGCGGCATCACAGATACGCAGTATTTT,CSARWASGITDTQYF,TRBV20-1,many,TRBJ2-3,TRBD2
TGTGCCAGCAGTTCTCTGGGGGTCGAGACCGGGGAGCTGTTTTTT,CASSSLGVETGELFF,TRBV6-5,-,TRBJ2-2,-
TGTGCCAGCAGCTCGGAGCAGACAGATACGCAGTATTTT,CASSSEQTDTQYF,TRBV7-2,many,TRBJ2-3,-
TGTGCCAGCTCACCTCCTGGACCCCCAGATACGCAGTATTTT,CASSPPGPPDTQYF,TRBV18,many,TRBJ2-3,-
TGTGCCAGTAGTATGTCCTTCCAAGAGACCCAGTACTTC,CASSMSFQETQYF,TRBV19,many,TRBJ2-5,-
TGCAGTGCTAGAGGACCGGGGGATGAGCAGTTCTTC,CSARGPGDEQFF,TRBV20-1,-,TRBJ2-1,-
TGCGCCAGCAGCCAAGATATAGAGGGGGGAACCTACGAGCAGTACTTC,CASSQDIEGGTYEQYF,TRBV4-3,-,TRBJ2-7,-
TGCGCCAGCAGCCAAGAGGTCAGCCAAGAGACCCAGTACTTC,CASSQEVSQETQYF,TRBV4-3,many,TRBJ2-5,-
TGTGCCTGGAGCCCGGCAGAAGGCACAGATACGCAGTATTTT,CAWSPAEGTDTQYF,TRBV30,many,TRBJ2-3,-
TGTGCCAGCAGCCCCGACGTCGGGGGTTCGAATATGTACTTCCTCTACGAGCAGTACTTC,CASSPDVGGSNMYFLYEQYF,TRBV7-9,few,TRBJ2-7,-
TGCGCCAGCACCCTGGGGGGACAACGGAACACTGAAGCTTTCTTT,CASTLGGQRNTEAFF,TRBV4-1,many,TRBJ1-1,-
TGTGCCAGCAGTCTAGCGGGAGGCTGGAATGAGCAGTTCTTC,CASSLAGGWNEQFF,TRBV28,-,TRBJ2-1,TRBD2
TGTGCCAGCAGCATCGGACTAGCGAGTCGAAACATTCAGTACTTC,CASSIGLASRNIQYF,TRBV7-2,many,TRBJ2-4,TRBD2
TGTGCCAGCAGTGAGACTAGCGGGGGGTCCTACAATGAGCAGTTCTTC,CASSETSGGSYNEQFF,TRBV2,many,TRBJ2-1,TRBD2
TGCAGTGCTTCAACCGGGACAGGGCACACAGATACGCAGTATTTT,CSASTGTGHTDTQYF,TRBV20-1,many,TRBJ2-3,TRBD1
TGTGCCTGGCGTGTGGGACAGGGGGCATCCACTGAAGCTTTCTTT,CAWRVGQGASTEAFF,TRBV30,many,TRBJ1-1,TRBD1
TGTGCCAGCAGTTTCAGACCTTCGGGGACCCAGTACTTC,CASSFRPSGTQYF,TRBV28,many,TRBJ2-5,-